These 32 T cell receptor beta chains were sequenced from one sample in a study of cytomegalovirus exposure and HLA in healthy donors. It was with 60 Vbeta and 13 Jbeta primers that the PCR ran. Assay used: immunoSEQ multiplex PCR; TCRdb lists only in-frame clones, some missing. The sample yields tens of thousands of clones, approximately 76% seen once. Sequencing was done on a sample of PBMCs. The receptors here all came from a young man in good health and CMV-seropositive.

The gene calls are TRBV6-1 and TRBJ2-3; D not resolved. The germline V gene encodes CDR1 MNHNS and CDR2 SASEGT. Trimming took 4 bases from V and 0 from J, leaving 14 bases between them. CDR3 length equals 16 residues. The CDR3 here is CASSAMRPSSTDTQYF. The CDR3 nucleotides are TGTGCCAGCAGTGCCATGAGGCCGTCTAGCACAGATACGCAGTATTTT.

V usage is TRBV7-9 and J usage is TRBJ2-7, with D perhaps matching TRBD2 (6 bases). Germline loops: CDR1 SEHNR, CDR2 FQNEAQ (reference sequence). This CDR3 is built from 15 residues. V was pared by 1 base and J by 6 bases, with 16 bases between. Here the CDR3 reads CASSLGAGLGGEQYF. For the CDR3, the DNA is TGTGCCAGCAGCTTAGGGGCGGGGTTGGGGGGCGAGCAGTACTTC.

This clone occurred many times. The CDR3 spells CASSTKVRDRVTYEQYV. CDR3 DNA: TGTGCCAGCAGCACAAAGGTTCGGGACAGGGTGACCTACGAGCAGTACGTC. J is TRBJ2-7 and V is TRBV21-1; TRBD1 is the table's D call and was not checked against the DNA. TRBV21-1 counts as a pseudogene. The CDR3 has 17 residues.

V is TRBV9 and J is TRBJ2-3, with a tentative D call TRBD1 (6 bases). Germline-derived CDR1 and CDR2 are SGDLS and YYNGEE. The CDR3 length is 14 residues. The germline V and J ends were trimmed by 0 bases and 5 bases, with 10 bases remaining between them. CDR3 protein: CASSVEARGDTQYF. Written as DNA, the CDR3 is TGTGCCAGCAGCGTAGAGGCCAGGGGAGATACGCAGTATTTT. Full variable domain (remainder filled in from reference TRBV9 and TRBJ2-3): DSGVTQTPKHLITATGQRVTLRCSPRSGDLSVYWYQQSLDQGLQFLIQYYNGEERAKGNILERFSAQQFPDLHSELNLSSLELGDSALYFCASSVEARGDTQYFGPGTRLTVL.

The chain couples TRBV7-9 to TRBJ1-1, with D possibly matching TRBD1 (5 bases). Trimming left V 3 bases short and J 0 bases short, with 8 bases between. There are 14 residues in the CDR3. CDR1 is SEHNR and CDR2 is FQNEAQ in the germline V gene (reference sequence). This chain's CDR3 is CASSFQGLNTEAFF. The CDR3, as DNA: TGTGCCAGCAGCTTTCAGGGCTTGAACACTGAAGCTTTCTTT.

DNA for the CDR3: TGTGCCTGGAGCCTAGCAGATTACGAGCAGTACTTC. It encodes CAWSLADYEQYF. V and J are TRBV30 and TRBJ2-7, with a possible D match to TRBD2 (5 bases). The CDR3 is 12 amino acids. Per the germline V gene, CDR1 is GTSNPN and CDR2 is SVGIG (reference sequence). Deletions cut 3 bases from V and 4 bases from J, with 10 bases between.

This clone was observed a single time. The chain recombines TRBV30 with TRBJ2-1, with D possibly matching TRBD2 (6 bases). Germline-derived CDR1 and CDR2 are GTSNPN and SVGIG (reference sequence). V lost 2 bases, J lost 7 bases, and 12 bases lay in between. CDR3 size: 13 residues. DNA of the CDR3: TGTGCCTGGAGTAAGGCCCGGGGGAATGAGCAGTTCTTC. Its protein product is CAWSKARGNEQFF.

V usage is TRBV6-1 and J usage is TRBJ1-2; D ambiguous. V gave up 4 bases and J gave up 8 bases, with 17 bases separating them. The CDR3 is made up of 14 amino acids. Per germline, CDR1 MNHNS and CDR2 SASEGT. CDR3 amino acids: CASSGTEGIRGYTF. CDR3 DNA sequence: TGTGCCAGCAGTGGTACGGAGGGAATCAGAGGCTACACCTTC.

The chain recombines TRBV25-1 with TRBJ1-6; 8 bases are shared with TRBD1. Germline V CDR1 and CDR2: MGHDK, SYGVNS. The CDR3 is 15 amino acids. Unmatched junction bases numbered 5, after V lost 5 bases and J lost 5 bases. Written as DNA, the CDR3 is TGTGCCAGCAGTCCTCGGACAGGGCATAATTCACCCCTCCACTTT. This translates into CASSPRTGHNSPLHF.

This CDR3 is CASTGGIYEQYF. In nucleotides, the CDR3 is TGTGCCTCCACAGGGGGCATATACGAGCAGTACTTC. The chain couples TRBV28 to TRBJ2-7; TRBD1 matches at 9 bases. This CDR3 contains 12 residues. V gave up 11 bases and J gave up 4 bases; unmatched junction bases: 6. Per the germline V gene, CDR1 is MDHEN and CDR2 is SYDVKM.

The V and J genes are TRBV12-5 and TRBJ2-5; D not resolved. The germline V and J ends were trimmed by 6 bases and 3 bases, with 5 bases remaining between them. Germline loops: CDR1 LGHNT, CDR2 FRNRAP. The CDR3 extends over 11 amino acids. In nucleotides, the CDR3 is TGTGCTAGTGGCCACAAAGAGACCCAGTACTTC. Amino acid sequence: CASGHKETQYF.

The chain has TRBV6-6 and TRBJ2-1, with D hard to call. The CDR3 length is 12 residues. Germline CDR1 is MNHNY and CDR2 is SVGAGI (reference sequence). V dropped 4 bases and J dropped 2 bases, with 3 bases sitting between them. CDR3: CASSSTYNEQFF. CDR3 DNA sequence: TGTGCCAGCAGTTCCACCTACAATGAGCAGTTCTTC.

This clone was picked up a small number of times. This sequence joins TRBV6-5 and TRBJ1-3; 7 bases match TRBD1. This CDR3 comprises 13 residues. Per the germline V gene, CDR1 is MNHEY and CDR2 is SVGAGI. The V gene end was trimmed by 6 bases and the J gene end by 8 bases; junction bases not matched to a gene: 7. In DNA form, the CDR3 reads TGTGCCAGCAGCTCCAACAGGGGAGACACCATATATTTT. Translated: CASSSNRGDTIYF.

This clone has just one count. This chain uses TRBV5-1 with TRBJ2-5, with TRBD2 identical over 15 bases. From germline, CDR1 is SGHRS and CDR2 YFSETQ. CDR3 length: 16 amino acids. Trimming removed 3 bases from V and 5 bases from J; junction bases left unmatched: 5. The CDR3 spells CASSSFGLAGGETQYF. The CDR3 coding sequence is TGCGCCAGCAGCTCTTTTGGACTAGCGGGAGGGGAGACCCAGTACTTC. Combining the CDR3 with reference TRBV5-1 and TRBJ2-5 gives the whole variable domain KAGVTQTPRYLIKTRGQQVTLSCSPISGHRSVSWYQQTPGQGLQFLFEYFSETQRNKGNFPGRFSGRQFSNSRSEMNVSTLELGDSALYLCASSSFGLAGGETQYFGPGTRLLVL.

The chain carries TRBV4-1 and TRBJ2-2, with 8 bases fitting TRBD1. Per germline, CDR1 MGHRA and CDR2 YSYEKL. The CDR3 runs 16 residues. With V trimmed by 0 bases and J by 4 bases, 4 bases remained unmatched. CDR3 DNA: TGCGCCAGCAGCCAAGAGGACAGGGCGGGCACCGGGGAGCTGTTTTTT. Amino acids: CASSQEDRAGTGELFF.

The chain carries TRBV5-1 and TRBJ1-4; 8 positions match TRBD1. CDR1 is SGHRS, CDR2 YFSETQ, per germline. CDR3 length: 15 residues. The junction had 6 bases not matched to a gene; V was cut back by 2 bases and J by 6 bases. The CDR3 DNA is TGCGCCAGCAGCTTCCGACAGGGGCCGGATGAAAAACTGTTTTTT. Protein: CASSFRQGPDEKLFF.

The chain has TRBV6-5 and TRBJ2-1, with TRBD2 matching 8 bases. CDR3 length: 16 residues. Germline V gene sequence: CDR1 MNHEY, CDR2 SVGAGI. With V trimmed by 0 bases and J by 7 bases, 8 bases remained unmatched. In DNA, the CDR3 is TGTGCCAGCAGTTACTCGTCCGGGAGGGCAAGGAATGAGCAGTTCTTC. This encodes CASSYSSGRARNEQFF.

Here the CDR3 reads CASFSQRASGNTIYF. The CDR3 coding sequence is TGTGCCAGCTTTTCGCAGAGGGCTTCTGGAAACACCATATATTTT. The chain couples TRBV18 to TRBJ1-3; D gene uncertain. V lost 7 bases to trimming and J lost 1 base, with 14 bases between them. The CDR3 contains 15 residues. The germline V gene encodes CDR1 KGHSH and CDR2 LQKENI. Based on the CDR3 plus reference TRBV18 and TRBJ1-3, the full variable domain is NAGVMQNPRHLVRRRGQEARLRCSPMKGHSHVYWYRQLPEEGLKFMVYLQKENIIDESGMPKERFSAEFPKEGPSILRIQQVVRGDSAAYFCASFSQRASGNTIYFGEGSWLTVV.

V gene TRBV27 combines with J gene TRBJ2-7, with 12 bases aligning to TRBD2. Germline assignment: CDR1 MNHEY and CDR2 SMNVEV (reference sequence). V gave up 5 bases and J gave up 7 bases; unmatched junction bases: 9. The CDR3 has 15 residues. CDR3 region: CASSLRLAGVGEQYF. The DNA of the CDR3 is TGTGCCAGCAGTCTACGACTAGCGGGAGTAGGTGAGCAGTACTTC.

This chain links TRBV27 with TRBJ1-1, with 7 bases that match TRBD1. The V gene end was trimmed by 4 bases and the J gene end by 10 bases; junction bases not matched to a gene: 15. The CDR3 runs to 15 residues. CDR1 MNHEY and CDR2 SMNVEV come from the germline V gene (reference sequence). CDR3 bases: TGTGCCAGCAGTTCTCGAGGAGGGGGCTTACAAGCAGCTTTCTTT. Residues: CASSSRGGGLQAAFF.

The chain couples TRBV11-2 to TRBJ1-2, with TRBD1 matching 8 bases. J was trimmed by 5 bases and V by 11 bases; bases with no gene match: 7. Germline values: CDR1 SGHAT, CDR2 FQNNGV. The CDR3 contains 12 residues. The DNA for the CDR3 is TGTGCCGGGAAGGACAGGGCGTATGGCTACACCTTC. Translating gives CAGKDRAYGYTF.

The rearrangement links TRBV28 to TRBJ2-7; TRBD2 might be the D (5 bases). The CDR3 extends over 11 amino acids. The germline gives CDR1 MDHEN, CDR2 SYDVKM. The CDR3 DNA reads TGTGGAACTGACTATAATGGCGAGCAGTACTTC. Encoded protein: CGTDYNGEQYF.

The chain couples TRBV6-5 to TRBJ2-2; possible D gene TRBD2, 5 bases. Trimming left V 0 bases short and J 3 bases short, with 5 bases between. Germline V gene sequence: CDR1 MNHEY, CDR2 SVGAGI. The CDR3 sequence is 14 residues long. The CDR3 DNA is TGTGCCAGCAGTTACTCGCGGGACACCGGGGAGCTGTTTTTT. This gives the protein CASSYSRDTGELFF.

This chain joins TRBV7-3 and TRBJ2-1; D possibly corresponds to TRBD1 (6 bases). Germline values: CDR1 SGHTA, CDR2 FQGTGA. The CDR3 runs 16 residues. Deletions cut 1 base from V and 4 bases from J, with 14 bases between. The CDR3 loop reads CASSLNVGAPYNEQFF. CDR3 coding DNA: TGTGCCAGCAGCTTAAATGTGGGGGCACCATACAATGAGCAGTTCTTC. The full variable domain, rest sourced from reference TRBV7-3 and TRBJ2-1, is GAGVSQTPSNKVTEKGKYVELRCDPISGHTALYWYRQSLGQGPEFLIYFQGTGAADDSGLPNDRFFAVRPEGSVSTLKIQRTERGDSAVYLCASSLNVGAPYNEQFFGPGTRLTVL.

The sample holds one count of this clone. CDR3 nucleotide sequence: TGTGCCAGCAGCCAGGGGCACGAGCAGTACTTC. Translation gives CASSQGHEQYF. This chain joins TRBV14 and TRBJ2-7; D is possibly TRBD1 (5 bases). Germline V gives CDR1 SGHDN, CDR2 FVKESK. This CDR3 has 11 amino acids. Trimming pared 3 bases from V and 5 bases from J, leaving 5 bases between.

The chain recombines TRBV4-2 with TRBJ2-7; no definite D call. The V end lost 4 bases, the J end lost 0 bases, and 13 bases lay between the germline ends. Germline loops: CDR1 LGHNA, CDR2 YNFKEQ. The CDR3 is made up of 15 amino acids. The DNA for the CDR3 is TGTGCCAGCAGCCGCACGACTTTGGACTCCTACGAGCAGTACTTC. Protein product: CASSRTTLDSYEQYF.

V usage is TRBV7-9 and J usage is TRBJ2-1; TRBD1 matches 7 bases. Germline V gene lookup returns CDR1 SEHNR and CDR2 FQNEAQ (reference sequence). The junction had 12 bases not matched to a gene; V was cut back by 4 bases and J by 6 bases. The length of the CDR3 is 16 residues. The CDR3 coding sequence is TGTGCCAGCAGCTCGTTCCGGGACAGCAAGTTCAATGAGCAGTTCTTC. Translating it yields CASSSFRDSKFNEQFF.

The genes are TRBV10-3 and TRBJ2-5; 11 bases are a match to TRBD2. Trimming took 4 bases from V and 4 from J; bases not matched to a gene: 2. The CDR3 extends over 14 amino acids. The germline gives CDR1 ENHRY, CDR2 SYGVKD. CDR3 in amino acids: CAISGGLAGETQYF. In DNA, the CDR3 is TGTGCCATCAGTGGAGGACTAGCGGGAGAGACCCAGTACTTC.

The V and J genes are TRBV9 and TRBJ1-2, with 7 bases fitting TRBD1. Losses at the gene ends were 0 bases for V and 4 bases for J; bases not matched to a gene: 6. This CDR3 region has 15 residues. Looked up from germline, CDR1 is SGDLS and CDR2 is YYNGEE. CDR3 DNA: TGTGCCAGCAGCGTAGAAGGGGCAGGGGGCTATGGCTACACCTTC. Its protein product is CASSVEGAGGYGYTF.

This clone was picked up one time. The chain joins TRBV6-5 to TRBJ1-5; D is uncertain. There are 15 residues in the CDR3. Germline CDR1 and CDR2: MNHEY and SVGAGI. V lost 3 bases to trimming and J lost 3 bases, with 12 bases between them. CDR3 sequence (DNA): TGTGCCAGCAGTTATAGTGCGTCCCTCAATCAGCCCCAGCATTTT. It yields the protein CASSYSASLNQPQHF.

The V and J genes are TRBV6-5 and TRBJ1-2; TRBD1 matches 8 bases. This CDR3 contains 15 residues. V dropped 2 bases and J dropped 7; count of bases not matched to a gene: 9. Per the germline V gene, CDR1 is MNHEY and CDR2 is SVGAGI. CDR3 sequence reads: CASSYRAQGAFGYTF. CDR3 bases: TGTGCCAGCAGTTACCGGGCGCAGGGGGCGTTTGGCTACACCTTC.

The chain combines TRBV19 with TRBJ2-7; 8 positions agree with TRBD2. Losses at the gene ends were 4 bases for V and 0 bases for J; bases not matched to a gene: 8. Germline V lookup: CDR1 LNHDA, CDR2 SQIVND (reference sequence). CDR3 size: 16 residues. The CDR3 loop is CASSTIRGTSSYEQYV. The CDR3 DNA follows: TGTGCCAGTAGTACCATACGTGGGACTAGCTCCTACGAGCAGTACGTC.